This passage covers 21 T cell receptor beta chains from one sample sequenced in a study of CD8 T cells in Susac syndrome. An amount of RNA that ranged from roughly 0.5 to 1 ug was reverse transcribed with random hexamers. MiXCR, run by TCRdb on the immunoSEQ multiplex PCR reads, gives a single entry per CDR3 protein. The sample lists 120,000 or so distinct CDR3 sequences, 94% occurring once. Sequencing used CD4+ T cells from PBMCs. These receptors originate from a human donor in good health.

Only one count was recorded for this clonotype. This sequence joins TRBV12-5 and TRBJ2-5, with D hard to call. The CDR3 is 13 residues long. V lost 1 base and J 7 bases, leaving 10 bases between the germline ends. From germline, CDR1 is LGHNT and CDR2 FRNRAP. CDR3 nucleotides: TGTGCTAGTGGTTTGGGGAGTCCTGGGACCCAGTACTTC. This codes for CASGLGSPGTQYF.

The chain recombines TRBV6-5 with TRBJ2-7; D remains ambiguous. V was shortened by 2 bases and J by 9 bases, with 17 bases between the two germline ends. There are 14 residues in the CDR3. Germline V gene lookup returns CDR1 MNHEY and CDR2 SVGAGI. The CDR3 region has the DNA TGTGCCAGCAGTTACCCTGGAACGGGCACAGTGCAGTACTTC. Amino acids: CASSYPGTGTVQYF.

The gene calls are TRBV20-1 and TRBJ1-5, with 9 bases lining up with TRBD1. The V gene end was trimmed by 6 bases and the J gene end by 6 bases; junction bases not matched to a gene: 6. Germline V lookup: CDR1 DFQATT, CDR2 SNEGSKA (reference sequence). CDR3 length equals 13 residues. CDR3: CSALGQGSQPQHF. DNA of the CDR3: TGCAGTGCACTCGGACAGGGGAGTCAGCCCCAGCATTTT.

This clonotype was counted once. V and J are TRBV7-2 and TRBJ1-1, with D possibly TRBD1 on 5 matching bases. CDR3 length: 14 residues. The germline CDR1 and CDR2 sequences are SGHTA and FQGNSA. The V end lost 0 bases, the J end lost 1 base, and 6 bases lay between the germline ends. The CDR3 reads CASSLAQANTEAFF. The CDR3 DNA sequence: TGTGCCAGCAGCTTAGCACAGGCGAACACTGAAGCTTTCTTT.

The V and J genes are TRBV7-9 and TRBJ2-7, with 9 positions matching TRBD1. V shed 7 bases and J 2 bases; nucleotides not matched to a gene: 3. CDR3 length: 13 residues. Germline V gene data show CDR1 as SEHNR and CDR2 as FQNEAQ (reference sequence). This chain's CDR3 is CASKGTGTYEQYF. Here the CDR3 DNA reads TGTGCCAGCAAAGGGACAGGGACCTACGAGCAGTACTTC.

This chain uses TRBV20-1 with TRBJ1-5, with D possibly being TRBD1 (6 bases). The CDR3 has 15 amino acids. Germline CDR1 reads DFQATT; CDR2 reads SNEGSKA (reference sequence). V lost 0 bases and J 1 base, leaving 10 bases between the germline ends. The CDR3 nucleotides are TGCAGTGCTAGAGATGGGACACCAAGCAATCAGCCCCAGCATTTT. The encoded protein is CSARDGTPSNQPQHF.

The chain recombines TRBV2 with TRBJ2-2; D may match TRBD1 or TRBD2 (5 bases each). CDR1 and CDR2 (germline): SNHLY, FYNNEI. This CDR3 has 15 amino acids. Trimming stripped 6 bases from V and 5 bases from J, with 16 bases between. In DNA, the CDR3 is TGTGCCAGCAGCGCCGGGACGCCAAGTACCGGGGAGCTGTTTTTT. Translating it yields CASSAGTPSTGELFF.

The J gene is TRBJ1-1, the V gene TRBV30; D uncertain. The CDR3 extends over 14 amino acids. The V and J ends lost 0 bases and 3 bases respectively, with 11 bases between them. Per the germline V gene, CDR1 is GTSNPN and CDR2 is SVGIG (reference sequence). Here the CDR3 DNA reads TGTGCCTGGAGTGTACGTCGGGTGGACACTGAAGCTTTCTTT. Protein product: CAWSVRRVDTEAFF.

This chain links TRBV6-5 with TRBJ2-7; 8 bases are a match to TRBD2. The germline V gene encodes CDR1 MNHEY and CDR2 SVGAGI. The CDR3 is 16 residues long. J lost 4 bases, V lost 0 bases, and 8 bases had no gene match. This CDR3 reads CASSYSSGNLDYEQYF. CDR3 in DNA: TGTGCCAGCAGTTACTCTAGCGGGAACTTGGATTACGAGCAGTACTTC.

This clonotype came up once. The rearrangement links TRBV5-6 to TRBJ1-4; 9 positions agree with TRBD1. CDR3 length equals 16 residues. CDR1 and CDR2 (germline): SGHDT, YYEEEE. The V gene end was trimmed by 2 bases and the J gene end by 7 bases; junction bases not matched to a gene: 9. The CDR3 spells CASSLNNRGQGEKLFF. The CDR3 DNA sequence: TGTGCCAGCAGCTTAAATAACAGGGGGCAGGGTGAAAAACTGTTTTTT.

The CDR3 coding sequence is TGTGCCAGTAGTATCCCGGGACAGCAAAATCAGCCCCAGCATTTT. This encodes CASSIPGQQNQPQHF. The chain carries TRBV19 and TRBJ1-5; 7 bases are a match to TRBD1. Germline loops: CDR1 LNHDA, CDR2 SQIVND (reference sequence). V lost 3 bases, J lost 4 bases, and 6 bases stayed unmatched. The CDR3 totals 15 residues.

The rearrangement joins TRBV23-1 to TRBJ1-5; D is uncertain. TRBV23-1 is treated as an ORF (open reading frame) with a function not yet certain. This CDR3 has 8 amino acids. V dropped 6 bases and J dropped 10 bases, with 1 base sitting between them. The CDR3 here is CASSPQHF. The CDR3 coding sequence is TGCGCCAGCAGCCCCCAGCATTTT.

The rearrangement links TRBV7-9 to TRBJ1-1; 11 bases map to TRBD1. The CDR3 has 15 amino acids. CDR1 and CDR2 (germline): SEHNR, FQNEAQ (reference sequence). J gave up 0 bases and V 8 bases, and 5 bases lay outside the gene matches. CDR3 DNA sequence: TGTGCCAGCGGACAGGGGGCTGTTGTGAACACTGAAGCTTTCTTT. Residues: CASGQGAVVNTEAFF.

A single count supports this clonotype. The rearrangement links TRBV12-3 or TRBV12-4 to TRBJ2-1; TRBD2 aligns across 14 bases. The CDR3 runs 15 residues. V was clipped by 6 bases and J by 8 bases; unmatched bases: 6. The CDR3 nucleotides read TGTGCCAGCAGGATTGGGACTAGCGGGAGTCATGAGCAGTTCTTC. The encoded protein is CASRIGTSGSHEQFF.

The gene calls are TRBV3-1 and TRBJ1-1; no clear D. The V end lost 4 bases, the J end lost 5 bases, and 11 bases lay between the germline ends. The CDR3 runs to 13 residues. Germline V gene data show CDR1 as LGHDT and CDR2 as YNNKEL (reference sequence). The CDR3 spells CASSLLGSTEAFF. CDR3 coding DNA: TGTGCCAGCAGCCTCTTGGGTTCGACTGAAGCTTTCTTT.

The chain links TRBV5-1 to TRBJ1-1; no clear D gene. This CDR3 region has 14 residues. Germline V CDR1 and CDR2: SGHRS, YFSETQ. V was shortened by 2 bases and J by 2 bases, with 10 bases between the two germline ends. The DNA for the CDR3 is TGCGCCAGCAGCTTCGACACACGAAACACTGAAGCTTTCTTT. Translation: CASSFDTRNTEAFF. The full variable domain, with the rest looked up from reference TRBV5-1 and TRBJ1-1, is KAGVTQTPRYLIKTRGQQVTLSCSPISGHRSVSWYQQTPGQGLQFLFEYFSETQRNKGNFPGRFSGRQFSNSRSEMNVSTLELGDSALYLCASSFDTRNTEAFFGQGTRLTVV.

In DNA form, the CDR3 reads TGTGCCAGCAGTTTAACTAGCGGGAAACTGACCCAGTACTTC. Its translation: CASSLTSGKLTQYF. The V gene is TRBV12-3 or TRBV12-4, the J gene TRBJ2-5, with 10 bases matching TRBD2. J was trimmed by 7 bases and V by 2 bases; bases with no gene match: 4. The CDR3 length is 14 residues.

The chain recombines TRBV2 with TRBJ2-1, with D unresolved. The CDR3 loop spans 14 amino acids. CDR1 and CDR2 from the germline V gene are SNHLY and FYNNEI. V dropped 1 base and J dropped 5 bases, with 9 bases sitting between them. The CDR3 DNA is TGTGCCAGCAGTGAAGGGACGGTCGACAATGAGCAGTTCTTC. Its protein product is CASSEGTVDNEQFF.

The chain joins TRBV7-9 to TRBJ2-1, with TRBD2 identical over 10 bases. The CDR3 covers 14 residues. The germline gives CDR1 SEHNR, CDR2 FQNEAQ (reference sequence). J was trimmed by 8 bases and V by 4 bases; bases with no gene match: 5. The DNA for the CDR3 is TGTGCCAGCAGCTCCCTAGCGGGAGAGCATGAGCAGTTCTTC. This translates into CASSSLAGEHEQFF.

This clonotype is a singleton in its sample. The J gene is TRBJ2-2, the V gene TRBV7-2, with D perhaps TRBD2 (5 bases). The length of the CDR3 is 13 residues. Trimming shortened V by 5 bases and J by 6 bases, and 10 bases separated the two germline ends. Germline V gene data show CDR1 as SGHTA and CDR2 as FQGNSA. CDR3 protein: CASSHTSAGELFF. The CDR3 DNA sequence: TGTGCCAGCAGCCATACTAGTGCCGGGGAGCTGTTTTTT.

The chain joins TRBV30 to TRBJ2-7; D is undetermined. The germline CDR1 and CDR2 sequences are GTSNPN and SVGIG (reference sequence). The CDR3 is 11 residues long. V was trimmed by 4 bases and J by 1 base, leaving 5 bases between them. DNA for the CDR3: TGTGCCTGGACCTCTTCCTACGAGCAGTACTTC. Its translation: CAWTSSYEQYF. The entire variable domain, with the rest obtained from reference TRBV30 and TRBJ2-7, is as follows: SQTIHQWPATLVQPVGSPLSLECTVEGTSNPNLYWYRQAAGRGLQLLFYSVGIGQISSEVPQNLSASRPQDRQFILSSKKLLLSDSGFYLCAWTSSYEQYFGPGTRLTVT.